This T cell receptor (beta chain) was captured in a study of blood T cell repertoires in COVID-19. Across the whole study: Italy, Spain and the United States were the sources of the convalescent and acute COVID-19 samples.

Study processing details: The assay estimated nucleated cells by amplifying reference gene primers. Some clones are missing from TCRdb's copy, which holds only in-frame ones; the method was immunoSEQ multiplex PCR. The V and J calls and the clone size are those of that table, but D and trimming were determined from the DNA. Among 100,000 or so clones listed, about 89% were seen once. Germline V CDR1 and CDR2: SNHLY, FYNNEI. V lost 6 bases to trimming and J lost 6 bases, with 15 bases between them. The CDR3 sequence is 13 residues long. The V and J genes are TRBV2 and TRBJ2-7, with D tentatively TRBD1 (6 bases). The TCR originated in a woman in her twenties or thirties with acute or convalescent COVID-19. Sequencing input: peripheral blood. This chain's CDR3 is CASRQQGPLEQYF. The CDR3 DNA is TGTGCCAGCAGACAACAGGGCCCCCTCGAGCAGTACTTC.